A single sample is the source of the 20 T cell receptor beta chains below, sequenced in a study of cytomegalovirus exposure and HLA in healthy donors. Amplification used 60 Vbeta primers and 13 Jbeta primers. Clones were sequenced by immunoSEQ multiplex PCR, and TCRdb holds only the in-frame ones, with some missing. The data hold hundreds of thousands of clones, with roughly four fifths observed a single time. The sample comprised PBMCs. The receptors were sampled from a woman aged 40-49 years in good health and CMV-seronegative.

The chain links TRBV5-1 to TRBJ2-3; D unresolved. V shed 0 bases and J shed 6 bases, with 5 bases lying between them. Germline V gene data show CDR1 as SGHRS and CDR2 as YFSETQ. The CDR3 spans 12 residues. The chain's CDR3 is CASSLEADTQYF. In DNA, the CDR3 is TGCGCCAGCAGCTTGGAAGCGGATACGCAGTATTTT.

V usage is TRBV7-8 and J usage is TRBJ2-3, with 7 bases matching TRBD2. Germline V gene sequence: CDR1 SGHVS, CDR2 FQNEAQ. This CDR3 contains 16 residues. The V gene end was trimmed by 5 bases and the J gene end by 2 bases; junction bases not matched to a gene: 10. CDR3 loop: CASSVPLGGSTDTQYF. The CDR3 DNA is TGTGCCAGCAGCGTCCCTCTCGGGGGGTCCACAGATACGCAGTATTTT.

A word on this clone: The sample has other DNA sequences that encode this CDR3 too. The CDR3 spells CASSRNTGELFF. Written as DNA, the CDR3 is TGTGCCAGCAGCCGGAACACCGGGGAGCTGTTTTTT. The rearrangement links TRBV6-5 to TRBJ2-2; D ambiguous. Germline CDR1 is MNHEY and CDR2 is SVGAGI. This CDR3 is built from 12 residues. Trimming cost V 6 bases and J 1 base, with 3 bases left between them.

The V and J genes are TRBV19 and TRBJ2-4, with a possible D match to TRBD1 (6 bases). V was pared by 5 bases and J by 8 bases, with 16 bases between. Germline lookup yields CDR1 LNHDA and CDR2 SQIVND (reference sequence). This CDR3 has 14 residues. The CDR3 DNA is TGTGCCAGTAGTTACAGAGGGGGTTTGGACATTCAGTACTTC. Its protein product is CASSYRGGLDIQYF.

This CDR3 is CASSNPTGAEKLFF. The DNA of the CDR3 is TGTGCCAGCAGTAACCCGACAGGGGCTGAAAAACTGTTTTTT. V usage is TRBV6-1 and J usage is TRBJ1-4; 8 nucleotides match TRBD1. Germline CDR1 and CDR2: MNHNS and SASEGT. After removal of 5 bases from V and 7 bases from J, the junction contained 6 bases not matched to a gene. The length of the CDR3 is 14 residues.

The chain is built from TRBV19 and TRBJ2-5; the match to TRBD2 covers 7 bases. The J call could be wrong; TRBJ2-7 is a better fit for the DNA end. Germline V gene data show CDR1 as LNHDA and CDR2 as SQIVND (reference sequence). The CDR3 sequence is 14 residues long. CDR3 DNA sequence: TGTGCCAGTAGTATAGGCGGGGGTAACTACGAGCAGTACTTC. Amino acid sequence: CASSIGGGNYEQYF.

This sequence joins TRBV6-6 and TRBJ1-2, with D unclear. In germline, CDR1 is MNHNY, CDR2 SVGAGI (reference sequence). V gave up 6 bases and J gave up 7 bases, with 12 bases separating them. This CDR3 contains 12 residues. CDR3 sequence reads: CASRSQGLGYTF. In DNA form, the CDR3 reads TGTGCCAGCAGATCACAAGGACTTGGCTACACCTTC.

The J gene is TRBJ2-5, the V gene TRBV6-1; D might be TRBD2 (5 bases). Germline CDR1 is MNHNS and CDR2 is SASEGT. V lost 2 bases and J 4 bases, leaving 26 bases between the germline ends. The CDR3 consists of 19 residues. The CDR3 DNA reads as TGTGCCAGCAGTGAACCCTTGAGGAGGAGAGCCTGGACGGTAGAGACCCAGTACTTC. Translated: CASSEPLRRRAWTVETQYF.

In DNA form, the CDR3 reads TGTGCCAGCAGTTTAGACAGAGCCTACGAGCAGTACTTC. It is translated as CASSLDRAYEQYF. The chain links TRBV27 to TRBJ2-7, with D possibly matching TRBD1 (5 bases). Trimming shortened V by 2 bases and J by 2 bases, and 7 bases separated the two germline ends. The germline V gene has CDR1 MNHEY and CDR2 SMNVEV (reference sequence). This CDR3 is 13 amino acids long.

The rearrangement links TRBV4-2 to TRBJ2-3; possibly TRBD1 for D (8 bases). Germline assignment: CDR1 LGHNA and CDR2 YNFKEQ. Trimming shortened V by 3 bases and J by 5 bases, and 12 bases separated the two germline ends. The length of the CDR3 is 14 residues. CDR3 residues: CASSQDREGDTQYF. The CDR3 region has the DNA TGTGCCAGCAGCCAGGACAGGGAGGGAGATACGCAGTATTTT.

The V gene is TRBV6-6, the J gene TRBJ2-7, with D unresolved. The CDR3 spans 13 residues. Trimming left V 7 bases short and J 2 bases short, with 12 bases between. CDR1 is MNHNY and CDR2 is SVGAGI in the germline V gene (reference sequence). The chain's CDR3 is CASNHHEAYEQYF. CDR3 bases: TGTGCCAGCAACCACCACGAGGCCTACGAGCAGTACTTC.

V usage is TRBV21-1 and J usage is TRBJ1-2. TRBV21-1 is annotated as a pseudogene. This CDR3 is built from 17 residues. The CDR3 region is CASSKWGRGRAQAGYTF. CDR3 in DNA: TGTGCCAGCAGCAAATGGGGGCGGGGGAGGGCACAGGCGGGCTACACCTTC.

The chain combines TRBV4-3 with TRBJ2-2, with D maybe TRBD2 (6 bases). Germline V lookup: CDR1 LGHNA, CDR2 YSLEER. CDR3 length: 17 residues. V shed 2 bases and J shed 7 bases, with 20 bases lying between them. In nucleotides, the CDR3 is TGCGCCAGCAGCCAAACTGACGGAAACACGGGGGACGGGGAGCTGTTTTTT. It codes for CASSQTDGNTGDGELFF.

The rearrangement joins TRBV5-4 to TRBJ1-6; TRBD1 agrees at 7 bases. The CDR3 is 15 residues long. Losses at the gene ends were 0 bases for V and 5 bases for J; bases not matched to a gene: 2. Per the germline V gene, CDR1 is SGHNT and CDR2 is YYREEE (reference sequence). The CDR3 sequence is CASSLGTGNNSPLHF. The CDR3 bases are TGTGCCAGCAGCTTGGGGACAGGCAATAATTCACCCCTCCACTTT.

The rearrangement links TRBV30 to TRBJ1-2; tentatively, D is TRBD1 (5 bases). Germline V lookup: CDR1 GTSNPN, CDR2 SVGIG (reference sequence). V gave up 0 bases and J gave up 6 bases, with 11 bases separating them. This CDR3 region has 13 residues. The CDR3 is CAWSVGAGDGYTF. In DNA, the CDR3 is TGTGCCTGGAGTGTAGGGGCGGGGGATGGCTACACCTTC. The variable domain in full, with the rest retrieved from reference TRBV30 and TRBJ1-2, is SQTIHQWPATLVQPVGSPLSLECTVEGTSNPNLYWYRQAAGRGLQLLFYSVGIGQISSEVPQNLSASRPQDRQFILSSKKLLLSDSGFYLCAWSVGAGDGYTFGSGTRLTVV.

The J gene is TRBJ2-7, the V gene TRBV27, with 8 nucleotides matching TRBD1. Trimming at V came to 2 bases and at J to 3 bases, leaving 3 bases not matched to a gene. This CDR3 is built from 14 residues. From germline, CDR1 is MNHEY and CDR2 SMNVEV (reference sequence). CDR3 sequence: CASSLGTGNYEQYF. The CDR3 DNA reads TGTGCCAGCAGTTTAGGGACAGGAAACTACGAGCAGTACTTC.

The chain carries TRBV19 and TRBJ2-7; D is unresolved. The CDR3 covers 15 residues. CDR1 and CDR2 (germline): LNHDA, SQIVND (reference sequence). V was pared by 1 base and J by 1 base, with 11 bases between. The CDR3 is CASSIGLGPSYEQYF. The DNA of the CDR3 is TGTGCCAGTAGTATAGGGTTGGGCCCTTCCTACGAGCAGTACTTC.

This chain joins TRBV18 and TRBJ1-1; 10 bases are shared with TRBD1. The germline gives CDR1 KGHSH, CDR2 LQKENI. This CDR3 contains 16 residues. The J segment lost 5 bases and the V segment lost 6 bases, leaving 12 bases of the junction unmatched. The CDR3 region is CASSDHPGQGGTEAFF. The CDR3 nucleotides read TGTGCCAGCTCCGATCACCCTGGACAGGGGGGGACTGAAGCTTTCTTT. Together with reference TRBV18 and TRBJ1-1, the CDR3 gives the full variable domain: NAGVMQNPRHLVRRRGQEARLRCSPMKGHSHVYWYRQLPEEGLKFMVYLQKENIIDESGMPKERFSAEFPKEGPSILRIQQVVRGDSAAYFCASSDHPGQGGTEAFFGQGTRLTVV.

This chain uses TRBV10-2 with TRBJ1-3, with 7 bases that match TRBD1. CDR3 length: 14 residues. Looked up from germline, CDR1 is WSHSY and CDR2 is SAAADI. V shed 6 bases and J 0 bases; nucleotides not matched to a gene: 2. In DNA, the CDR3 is TGCGCCAGCAGGGACAGGAACTCTGGAAACACCATATATTTT. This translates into CASRDRNSGNTIYF.

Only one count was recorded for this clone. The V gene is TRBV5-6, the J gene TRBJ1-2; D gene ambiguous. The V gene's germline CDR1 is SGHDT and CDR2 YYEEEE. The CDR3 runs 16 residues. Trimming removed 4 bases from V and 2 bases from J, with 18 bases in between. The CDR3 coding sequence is TGTGCCAGCAGCCTGGGCCAGGCCACATTGAACTATGGCTACACCTTC. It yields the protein CASSLGQATLNYGYTF.